This passage covers 15 T cell receptor beta chains from one sample sequenced in a study of T cells after yellow fever vaccination. TCRdb analysed the 5' RACE reads with MiXCR anew, one entry per CDR3 protein. Of under 600,000 distinct CDR3 sequences listed, 21% are singletons. Source: PBMCs, taken more than 20 days after the first yellow fever vaccination. The receptors come from a man aged 18 to 30 who received the YFV17D yellow fever vaccine.

V gene TRBV27 combines with J gene TRBJ2-5, with D tentatively TRBD2 (5 bases). Germline CDR1 is MNHEY and CDR2 is SMNVEV (reference sequence). CDR3 length equals 15 residues. Trimming took off 4 bases at V and 9 bases at J, with 21 bases between the two ends. Here the CDR3 DNA reads TGTGCCAGCAGTTCGATCCAACCGGGCCGGGGATCCCAGTACTTC. It translates to CASSSIQPGRGSQYF.

The table lists this clonotype with a few counts. The CDR3 sequence is CASSVNGNTEAFF. In DNA form, the CDR3 reads TGTGCCAGCAGCGTTAACGGGAACACTGAAGCTTTCTTT. The rearrangement joins TRBV9 to TRBJ1-1, with D hard to call. There are 13 residues in the CDR3. The germline V gene has CDR1 SGDLS and CDR2 YYNGEE. V was trimmed by 2 bases and J by 1 base, leaving 6 bases between them.

This clonotype has a single count. The gene calls are TRBV11-2 and TRBJ1-6; D gene unclear. This CDR3 region has 16 residues. V lost 7 bases and J 0 bases, leaving 13 bases between the germline ends. CDR1 SGHAT and CDR2 FQNNGV come from the germline V gene. The CDR3 DNA sequence: TGTGCCAGCAACCCCGGCCACTACTCCTATAATTCACCCCTCCACTTT. Protein sequence: CASNPGHYSYNSPLHF.

There are a few counts of this clonotype. The genes are TRBV24-1 and TRBJ2-1; tentatively, D is TRBD1 (5 bases). V gave up 3 bases and J gave up 7 bases, with 12 bases separating them. In germline, CDR1 is KGHDR, CDR2 SFDVKD. This CDR3 is 14 amino acids long. The CDR3 coding sequence is TGTGCCACCAGTGATACCAGGGTTGGGAATGAGCAGTTCTTC. This translates into CATSDTRVGNEQFF.

The chain couples TRBV5-4 to TRBJ2-5, with a weak D call TRBD2 (5 bases). The CDR3 is 13 residues long. Germline V gene lookup returns CDR1 SGHNT and CDR2 YYREEE (reference sequence). Trimming shortened V by 2 bases and J by 5 bases, and 10 bases separated the two germline ends. DNA of the CDR3: TGTGCCAGCAGCTTAATGGAGGCCGAGACCCAGTACTTC. Translation gives CASSLMEAETQYF.

This clonotype was seen a few times. CDR3 in amino acids: CATIRDYGWKETQYF. CDR3 DNA: TGTGCCACCATTCGAGACTACGGTTGGAAAGAGACCCAGTACTTC. J is TRBJ2-5 and V is TRBV15, with D maybe TRBD2 (5 bases). Per germline, CDR1 LNHNV and CDR2 YYDKDF (reference sequence). The CDR3 contains 15 residues. The germline V and J ends were trimmed by 7 bases and 3 bases, with 18 bases remaining between them.

This clonotype was found a few times. CDR3 amino acids: CASSLGHLSADGYTF. In DNA form, the CDR3 reads TGCGCCAGCAGCTTGGGACACCTATCCGCTGATGGCTACACCTTC. This rearrangement joins TRBV5-1 to TRBJ1-2; D call uncertain. The CDR3 sequence is 15 residues long. V lost 0 bases, J lost 6 bases, and 15 bases lay in between. Germline V gene sequence: CDR1 SGHRS, CDR2 YFSETQ. The complete variable domain, with remaining parts taken from reference TRBV5-1 and TRBJ1-2, reads KAGVTQTPRYLIKTRGQQVTLSCSPISGHRSVSWYQQTPGQGLQFLFEYFSETQRNKGNFPGRFSGRQFSNSRSEMNVSTLELGDSALYLCASSLGHLSADGYTFGSGTRLTVV.

DNA for the CDR3: TGTGCCAGCAGTCATCCATTGGGCCTTACAAATGAGCAGTTCTTC. Protein product: CASSHPLGLTNEQFF. The J gene is TRBJ2-1, the V gene TRBV7-2; the D is unclear. CDR3 length: 15 amino acids. Trimming removed 6 bases at V and 7 bases at J, with 19 bases between. Germline CDR1 and CDR2: SGHTA and FQGNSA.

This clonotype has a handful of counts. The gene calls are TRBV9 and TRBJ2-1; TRBD2 might be the D (5 bases). The CDR3 covers 16 residues. The V gene's germline CDR1 is SGDLS and CDR2 YYNGEE. Trimming removed 4 bases from V and 0 bases from J, with 14 bases in between. The CDR3 nucleotides read TGTGCCAGCAGCACCCAGGACGGGAACTCCTACAATGAGCAGTTCTTC. Protein product: CASSTQDGNSYNEQFF.

The V call is TRBV11-2, the J call TRBJ2-2, with D possibly TRBD2 on 5 matching bases. This CDR3 is built from 15 residues. Trimming took off 7 bases at V and 6 bases at J, with 18 bases between the two ends. Germline loops: CDR1 SGHAT, CDR2 FQNNGV. The CDR3 sequence is CASNNHGVFSGELFF. As DNA, the CDR3 is TGTGCCAGCAACAACCACGGGGTCTTCTCCGGGGAGCTGTTTTTT.

This clonotype was observed a handful of times. The rearrangement joins TRBV6-2 or TRBV6-3 to TRBJ1-6; D remains ambiguous. CDR3 size: 11 residues. The germline gives CDR1 MNHEY, CDR2 SVGEGT. Trimming stripped 6 bases from V and 12 bases from J, with 9 bases between. CDR3 DNA: TGTGCCAGCAGATTCAGTGGACCCCTCCACTTT. Translated, it gives CASRFSGPLHF.

This clonotype was seen a handful of times. The chain is built from TRBV12-3 or TRBV12-4 and TRBJ2-5; 8 bases line up with TRBD1. V lost 5 bases to trimming and J lost 5 bases; unmatched junction nucleotides: 7. The CDR3 has 14 amino acids. CDR3 sequence reads: CASSPRQGLETQYF. CDR3 nucleotides: TGTGCCAGCAGTCCTAGACAGGGGTTGGAGACCCAGTACTTC.

This clonotype came up a few times. This chain uses TRBV30 with TRBJ1-6; maybe TRBD1 (5 bases). Germline lookup yields CDR1 GTSNPN and CDR2 SVGIG (reference sequence). This CDR3 has 14 residues. V dropped 4 bases and J dropped 6 bases, with 13 bases sitting between them. The CDR3 DNA sequence: TGTGCCTGGAAAACAGGAGGAGGTAATTCACCCCTCCACTTT. Protein: CAWKTGGGNSPLHF.

The chain has TRBV18 and TRBJ2-1; 7 nucleotides align to TRBD2. The CDR3 sequence is 16 residues long. J lost 10 bases, V lost 3 bases, and 15 bases had no gene match. CDR1 and CDR2 (germline): KGHSH, LQKENI. The CDR3 here is CASSPMSGGTPAEQFF. The CDR3 nucleotides are TGTGCCAGCTCACCCATGTCGGGGGGAACCCCTGCGGAGCAGTTCTTC.

The genes are TRBV25-1 and TRBJ2-1; TRBD1 might be the D (6 bases). The CDR3 runs to 15 residues. Germline V gene lookup returns CDR1 MGHDK and CDR2 SYGVNS. V lost 11 bases and J lost 2, with 19 bases in between. The CDR3 reads CALRRMRGTYNEQFF. CDR3 bases: TGTGCCTTACGACGAATGAGGGGGACCTACAATGAGCAGTTCTTC.